The 15 T cell receptor beta chains in this list originate from one sample, sequenced in a study of blood T cell repertoires in COVID-19. Sequenced by immunoSEQ multiplex PCR; TCRdb stores in-frame clones only, minus some. The sample has roughly 150,000 clones, 88% seen once; the top ten hold over 2%. Sequencing was done on a sample of peripheral blood. Receptors were obtained from a man aged 50 or older who had recovered from COVID-19.

This clone was picked up a small number of times. The gene calls are TRBV5-1 and TRBJ2-2; TRBD2 matches 8 bases. The CDR3 contains 18 residues. The germline CDR1 and CDR2 sequences are SGHRS and YFSETQ. The junction had 9 bases not matched to a gene; V was cut back by 1 base and J by 1 base. The CDR3 DNA follows: TGCGCCAGCAGCTTGATTGGGCGGGGGGCCCTGAACACCGGGGAGCTGTTTTTT. This gives the protein CASSLIGRGALNTGELFF.

This clone came up a few times. V and J are TRBV27 and TRBJ2-1, with D perhaps matching TRBD1 (6 bases). The V end was cut by 6 bases, the J end by 5 bases, with 17 bases between. Germline V gene data show CDR1 as MNHEY and CDR2 as SMNVEV (reference sequence). CDR3 size: 15 residues. The CDR3 protein is CASSLLTGYNNEQFF. In DNA, the CDR3 is TGTGCCAGCAGCTTACTCACAGGGTATAACAATGAGCAGTTCTTC.

The CDR3 bases are TGTGCCAGCTCACCGCCAGGGGGCAAGGCCGGGGAGCTGTTTTTT. Encoded protein: CASSPPGGKAGELFF. V usage is TRBV18 and J usage is TRBJ2-2; 8 positions match TRBD1. Per the germline V gene, CDR1 is KGHSH and CDR2 is LQKENI. V gave up 3 bases and J gave up 6 bases; unmatched junction bases: 6. The CDR3 is made up of 15 amino acids. The variable domain in full, with the rest retrieved from reference TRBV18 and TRBJ2-2, is NAGVMQNPRHLVRRRGQEARLRCSPMKGHSHVYWYRQLPEEGLKFMVYLQKENIIDESGMPKERFSAEFPKEGPSILRIQQVVRGDSAAYFCASSPPGGKAGELFFGEGSRLTVL.

The V gene is TRBV5-4, the J gene TRBJ2-1, with 9 bases fitting TRBD2. Germline V gene data show CDR1 as SGHNT and CDR2 as YYREEE (reference sequence). After removal of 3 bases from V and 7 bases from J, the junction contained 14 bases not matched to a gene. The CDR3 length is 17 residues. The DNA of the CDR3 is TGTGCCAGCAGCTCCTCAGCGGGAGGCTTCAATGGGAATGAGCAGTTCTTC. Translating it yields CASSSSAGGFNGNEQFF.

This sequence joins TRBV19 and TRBJ2-2; D remains ambiguous. V lost 3 bases to trimming and J lost 2 bases, with 7 bases between them. The CDR3 runs to 14 residues. The germline V gene encodes CDR1 LNHDA and CDR2 SQIVND (reference sequence). CDR3 sequence: CASSIQVNTGELFF. CDR3 nucleotide sequence: TGTGCCAGTAGTATCCAGGTTAACACCGGGGAGCTGTTTTTT.

The CDR3 region is CASSLAGVGVAAEAFF. The CDR3 nucleotides read TGTGCCAGCAGCTTAGCGGGAGTTGGGGTCGCGGCTGAAGCTTTCTTT. The chain is built from TRBV7-2 and TRBJ1-1; no clear D. CDR1 is SGHTA, CDR2 FQGNSA, per germline. V shed 0 bases and J shed 6 bases, with 17 bases lying between them. This CDR3 contains 16 residues.

The chain has TRBV7-2 and TRBJ2-3; 9 nucleotides line up with TRBD2. The V gene end was trimmed by 2 bases and the J gene end by 1 base; junction bases not matched to a gene: 4. Germline values: CDR1 SGHTA, CDR2 FQGNSA. The CDR3 contains 16 residues. The CDR3 sequence: CASSLTPSGGTDTQYF. For the CDR3, the DNA is TGTGCCAGCAGCTTAACCCCTAGCGGGGGCACAGATACGCAGTATTTT.

This chain joins TRBV4-3 and TRBJ2-6; D possibly corresponds to TRBD2 (6 bases). The V end was cut by 0 bases, the J end by 4 bases, with 10 bases between. Germline V gives CDR1 LGHNA, CDR2 YSLEER. The CDR3 is 16 amino acids. CDR3 DNA sequence: TGCGCCAGCAGCCAAGATCGGGGGTACGGGGCCAACGTCCTGACTTTC. Its protein is CASSQDRGYGANVLTF.

The V call is TRBV25-1, the J call TRBJ2-7; TRBD2 might be the D (6 bases). Germline lookup yields CDR1 MGHDK and CDR2 SYGVNS. V dropped 2 bases and J dropped 3 bases, with 11 bases sitting between them. The CDR3 runs to 14 residues. DNA of the CDR3: TGTGCCAGCAGTGAAGGGCTAGCGTTCTACGAGCAGTACTTC. Translated, it gives CASSEGLAFYEQYF.

This clone was recorded once. The V call is TRBV29-1, the J call TRBJ1-1; D is undetermined. There are 13 residues in the CDR3. Trimming left V 7 bases short and J 3 bases short, with 15 bases between. Germline values: CDR1 SQVTM, CDR2 ANQGSEA. CDR3 in amino acids: CSAAIVSDTEAFF. In DNA form, the CDR3 reads TGCAGCGCCGCGATTGTGTCGGACACTGAAGCTTTCTTT. The full variable domain, in which reference TRBV29-1 and TRBJ1-1 provide the parts outside the CDR3, is SAVISQKPSRDICQRGTSLTIQCQVDSQVTMMFWYRQQPGQSLTLIATANQGSEATYESGFVIDKFPISRPNLTFSTLTVSNMSPEDSSIYLCSAAIVSDTEAFFGQGTRLTVV.

This rearrangement joins TRBV27 to TRBJ2-3; 7 positions agree with TRBD2. There are 16 residues in the CDR3. Germline trimming cut 2 bases from V and 2 bases from J; bases unmatched to any gene: 7. Per the germline V gene, CDR1 is MNHEY and CDR2 is SMNVEV (reference sequence). The CDR3 DNA is TGTGCCAGCAGTTTAAGCGGGAAAGCTTCCACAGATACGCAGTATTTT. Its protein is CASSLSGKASTDTQYF.

This chain links TRBV29-1 with TRBJ2-3, with 12 bases lining up with TRBD2. Trimming at V came to 6 bases and at J to 6 bases, leaving 7 bases not matched to a gene. Germline CDR1 is SQVTM and CDR2 is ANQGSEA. The length of the CDR3 is 14 residues. CDR3 in amino acids: CSVRPSGGADTQYF. The CDR3, as DNA: TGCAGCGTGCGTCCTAGCGGGGGGGCCGATACGCAGTATTTT.

V is TRBV2 and J is TRBJ2-1, with D unresolved. Trimming took off 7 bases at V and 0 bases at J, with 7 bases between the two ends. CDR1 is SNHLY and CDR2 is FYNNEI in the germline V gene. The CDR3 has 13 residues. CDR3 residues: CASTPSSYNEQFF. The CDR3 coding sequence is TGTGCCAGCACCCCCAGCTCCTACAATGAGCAGTTCTTC.

The chain uses TRBV19 and TRBJ2-1, with TRBD2 identical over 11 bases. The CDR3 length is 15 residues. The junction had 5 bases not matched to a gene; V was cut back by 6 bases and J by 4 bases. Looked up from germline, CDR1 is LNHDA and CDR2 is SQIVND (reference sequence). The CDR3 reads CASRPGTSGYNEQFF. In nucleotides, the CDR3 is TGTGCCAGTAGGCCCGGGACTAGCGGATACAATGAGCAGTTCTTC.

The rearrangement uses TRBV7-2 and TRBJ2-5, with D unresolved. V shed 0 bases and J shed 6 bases, with 5 bases lying between them. Germline loops: CDR1 SGHTA, CDR2 FQGNSA. The CDR3 is made up of 12 amino acids. The CDR3 sequence is CASSLATQTQYF. Here the CDR3 DNA reads TGTGCCAGCAGCTTAGCGACTCAGACCCAGTACTTC.